Listed here are 18 T cell receptor beta chains from one sample, sequenced in a study of blood T cell repertoires in COVID-19. Here immunoSEQ multiplex PCR was the method, and the copy in TCRdb shows in-frame clones only, minus some. The sample includes 200,000 to 250,000 clones, under 85% of them seen just once. The sequenced sample was peripheral blood. The receptor set was obtained from a woman at least 80 years old with COVID-19, enrolled during active disease.

A word on this clone: With a much larger clone just one base away, this may be a read error. The chain recombines TRBV3-1 (or the pseudogene TRBV3-2) with TRBJ2-5; 8 bases align to TRBD1. This CDR3 has 13 amino acids. Germline-derived CDR1 and CDR2 are LGHDT and YNNKEL (reference sequence). V lost 3 bases to trimming and J lost 4 bases; unmatched junction nucleotides: 1. CDR3 DNA sequence: TGTGCCAGCAGCCACAGGGGGCCAGAGACCCAGTACTTC. It yields the protein CASSHRGPETQYF.

This clone is a singleton in its sample. V is TRBV5-1 and J is TRBJ2-5, with 9 bases fitting TRBD1. The CDR3 has 15 amino acids. V gave up 4 bases and J gave up 5 bases; unmatched junction bases: 9. Per germline, CDR1 SGHRS and CDR2 YFSETQ. The CDR3 loop is CASSGQGNQAETQYF. The CDR3 coding sequence is TGCGCCAGCAGCGGACAGGGGAATCAGGCGGAGACCCAGTACTTC.

The chain has TRBV4-1 and TRBJ1-2; 9 bases are shared with TRBD1. The CDR3 extends over 16 amino acids. V was clipped by 4 bases and J by 6 bases; unmatched bases: 12. Germline assignment: CDR1 MGHRA and CDR2 YSYEKL. CDR3 in amino acids: CASSRTGTGNFDGYTF. The CDR3 DNA sequence: TGCGCCAGCAGCCGCACCGGGACAGGGAATTTTGATGGCTACACCTTC.

This clone was detected a few times. This rearrangement joins TRBV2 to TRBJ1-1; D is perhaps TRBD1 (5 bases). From germline, CDR1 is SNHLY and CDR2 FYNNEI. The V gene lost 6 bases and the J gene lost 7 bases, with 9 bases spanning the gap. CDR3 length: 11 residues. CDR3 sequence: CASRDDSEAFF. DNA for the CDR3: TGTGCCAGCAGGGATGACAGTGAAGCTTTCTTT.

CDR3 DNA sequence: TGCGCCAGCCAACGGGTTCTCACAGATACGCAGTATTTT. This sequence encodes CASQRVLTDTQYF. This chain uses TRBV5-1 with TRBJ2-3; no clear D gene. V dropped 7 bases and J dropped 2 bases, with 11 bases sitting between them. This CDR3 comprises 13 residues. Germline lookup yields CDR1 SGHRS and CDR2 YFSETQ. Drawing the rest from reference TRBV5-1 and TRBJ2-3, the complete variable domain is KAGVTQTPRYLIKTRGQQVTLSCSPISGHRSVSWYQQTPGQGLQFLFEYFSETQRNKGNFPGRFSGRQFSNSRSEMNVSTLELGDSALYLCASQRVLTDTQYFGPGTRLTVL.

The J gene is TRBJ1-5, the V gene TRBV6-5, with a possible D match to TRBD1 (6 bases). This CDR3 is 15 amino acids long. Trimming took off 6 bases at V and 0 bases at J, with 12 bases between the two ends. Germline V gene lookup returns CDR1 MNHEY and CDR2 SVGAGI. CDR3 region: CASRRTANSNQPQHF. CDR3 nucleotides: TGTGCCAGCAGGAGGACAGCTAATAGCAATCAGCCCCAGCATTTT.

This chain links TRBV19 with TRBJ2-6, with D possibly TRBD1 on 5 matching bases. CDR3 size: 15 residues. Germline assignment: CDR1 LNHDA and CDR2 SQIVND (reference sequence). The germline V and J ends were trimmed by 8 bases and 4 bases, with 15 bases remaining between them. The CDR3 nucleotides are TGTGCCAGTCGAGACGCAGGGTTCGGGGCCAACGTCCTGACTTTC. It codes for CASRDAGFGANVLTF.

The chain is built from TRBV7-2 and TRBJ2-3, with 7 bases aligning to TRBD2. The CDR3 is 15 residues long. Germline values: CDR1 SGHTA, CDR2 FQGNSA. Losses at the gene ends were 4 bases for V and 9 bases for J; bases not matched to a gene: 13. In DNA form, the CDR3 reads TGTGCCAGCAGCTCCCTCCGGGAGGTGGGATCGACGCAGTATTTT. Translated: CASSSLREVGSTQYF. The full variable domain, with the rest looked up from reference TRBV7-2 and TRBJ2-3, is GAGVSQSPSNKVTEKGKDVELRCDPISGHTALYWYRQSLGQGLEFLIYFQGNSAPDKSGLPSDRFSAERTGGSVSTLTIQRTQQEDSAVYLCASSSLREVGSTQYFGPGTRLTVL.

The chain has TRBV27 and TRBJ1-2; TRBD1 might be the D (6 bases). V was cut by 8 bases and J by 1 base, with 17 bases left in between. CDR1 MNHEY and CDR2 SMNVEV come from the germline V gene (reference sequence). The CDR3 totals 15 residues. DNA of the CDR3: TGTGCCAGCGGGGAAAGCAGGGGTCGTAACTATGGCTACACCTTC. Amino acid sequence: CASGESRGRNYGYTF.

The V call is TRBV7-3, the J call TRBJ1-3; D unresolved. Per germline, CDR1 SGHTA and CDR2 FQGTGA. This CDR3 spans 17 amino acids. Trimming left V 5 bases short and J 0 bases short, with 17 bases between. The CDR3 DNA follows: TGTGCCAGCAGCCTCCATGGGCCCCAGAGCTCTGGAAACACCATATATTTT. It yields the protein CASSLHGPQSSGNTIYF.

This chain joins TRBV19 and TRBJ2-5, with a possible D match to TRBD1 (7 bases). CDR1 is LNHDA, CDR2 SQIVND, per germline (reference sequence). V shed 6 bases and J shed 5 bases, with 16 bases lying between them. CDR3 length equals 14 residues. CDR3 bases: TGTGCCAGTAGGGGTTCCAGGGGGAGGGAGACCCAGTACTTC. It codes for CASRGSRGRETQYF.

J is TRBJ2-5 and V is TRBV20-1; no clear D. V was clipped by 5 bases and J by 2 bases, with 6 bases between them. There are 11 residues in the CDR3. CDR1 and CDR2 (germline): DFQATT, SNEGSKA (reference sequence). CDR3 in DNA: TGCAGTGCTTCGGAGCAAGAGACCCAGTACTTC. It yields the protein CSASEQETQYF.

This chain connects TRBV15 to TRBJ1-5, with D possibly TRBD1 on 5 matching bases. Trimming shortened V by 3 bases and J by 7 bases, and 10 bases separated the two germline ends. Germline V gene lookup returns CDR1 LNHNV and CDR2 YYDKDF (reference sequence). The CDR3 runs 13 residues. CDR3 protein: CATSRMGGQPQHF. DNA for the CDR3: TGTGCCACCAGCAGGATGGGGGGGCAGCCCCAGCATTTT. The variable domain in full, with the rest retrieved from reference TRBV15 and TRBJ1-5, is DAMVIQNPRYQVTQFGKPVTLSCSQTLNHNVMYWYQQKSSQAPKLLFHYYDKDFNNEADTPDNFQSRRPNTSFCFLDIRSPGLGDTAMYLCATSRMGGQPQHFGDGTRLSIL.

The rearrangement uses TRBV5-1 and TRBJ2-5; the match to TRBD2 covers 13 bases. This CDR3 is built from 16 residues. V gave up 3 bases and J gave up 4 bases; unmatched junction bases: 6. CDR1 and CDR2 from the germline V gene are SGHRS and YFSETQ. For the CDR3, the DNA is TGCGCCAGCAGCTCGACTAGCGGGAGGTGGGTAGAGACCCAGTACTTC. Protein product: CASSSTSGRWVETQYF.

The gene calls are TRBV19 and TRBJ2-1, with 8 nucleotides matching TRBD2. The trim removed 6 bases at V and 2 bases at J, leaving 9 bases unmatched. The CDR3 is 16 residues long. Looked up from germline, CDR1 is LNHDA and CDR2 is SQIVND (reference sequence). CDR3: CASSEPGGRTYNEQFF. The CDR3 coding sequence is TGTGCCAGTAGCGAACCGGGAGGGAGGACCTACAATGAGCAGTTCTTC.

The sample holds one count of this clone. The chain joins TRBV19 to TRBJ1-5; D unresolved. This CDR3 has 14 amino acids. The germline gives CDR1 LNHDA, CDR2 SQIVND (reference sequence). V was trimmed by 5 bases and J by 4 bases, leaving 12 bases between them. CDR3 region: CASSSQDSNQPQHF. CDR3 DNA: TGTGCCAGTAGTTCCCAGGATTCAAATCAGCCCCAGCATTTT.

The V and J genes are TRBV28 and TRBJ2-5; D is uncertain. The CDR3 has 13 residues. Trimming left V 3 bases short and J 7 bases short, with 12 bases between. Germline V lookup: CDR1 MDHEN, CDR2 SYDVKM. CDR3 in DNA: TGTGCCAGCAGTTTTACGGGTCTTGGGACCCAGTACTTC. Protein sequence: CASSFTGLGTQYF.

This clone was counted a single time. This chain connects TRBV29-1 to TRBJ1-5; a possible D gene is TRBD1 (5 bases). The CDR3 is 12 residues long. V was trimmed by 4 bases and J by 7 bases, leaving 11 bases between them. Germline assignment: CDR1 SQVTM and CDR2 ANQGSEA. CDR3 bases: TGCAGCGTTGGGTGGCGGGGGCAGCCCCAGCATTTT. This gives the protein CSVGWRGQPQHF.